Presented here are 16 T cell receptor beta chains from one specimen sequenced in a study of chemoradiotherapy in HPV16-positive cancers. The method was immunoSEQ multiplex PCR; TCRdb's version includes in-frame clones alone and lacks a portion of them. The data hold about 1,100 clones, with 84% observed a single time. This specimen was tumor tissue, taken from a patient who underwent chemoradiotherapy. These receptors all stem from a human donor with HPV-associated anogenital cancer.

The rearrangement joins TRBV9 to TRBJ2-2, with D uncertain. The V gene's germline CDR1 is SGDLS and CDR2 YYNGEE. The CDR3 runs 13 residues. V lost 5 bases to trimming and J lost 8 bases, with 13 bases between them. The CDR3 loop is CASSYDGSGELFF. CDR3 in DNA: TGTGCCAGCAGTTATGACGGTTCGGGGGAGCTGTTTTTT.

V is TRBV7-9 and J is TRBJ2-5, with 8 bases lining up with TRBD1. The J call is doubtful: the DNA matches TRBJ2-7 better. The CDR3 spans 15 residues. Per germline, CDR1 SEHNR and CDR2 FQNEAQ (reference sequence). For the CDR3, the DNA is TGTGCCAGCAGTATAGACAGGGGAAGCTCCTACGAGCAGTACTTC. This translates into CASSIDRGSSYEQYF.

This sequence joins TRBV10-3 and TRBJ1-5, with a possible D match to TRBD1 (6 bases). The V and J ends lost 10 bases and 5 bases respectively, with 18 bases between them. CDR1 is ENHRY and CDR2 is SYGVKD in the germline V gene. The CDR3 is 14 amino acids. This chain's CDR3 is CATQGGLGDQPQHF. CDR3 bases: TGTGCCACCCAAGGGGGTCTGGGAGATCAGCCCCAGCATTTT.

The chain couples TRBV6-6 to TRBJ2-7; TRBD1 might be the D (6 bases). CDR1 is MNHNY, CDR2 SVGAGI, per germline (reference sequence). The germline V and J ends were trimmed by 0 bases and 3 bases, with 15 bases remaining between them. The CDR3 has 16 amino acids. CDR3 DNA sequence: TGTGCCAGCAGTTACTCGAAGTGGGGGCCAGACTACGAGCAGTACTTC. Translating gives CASSYSKWGPDYEQYF.

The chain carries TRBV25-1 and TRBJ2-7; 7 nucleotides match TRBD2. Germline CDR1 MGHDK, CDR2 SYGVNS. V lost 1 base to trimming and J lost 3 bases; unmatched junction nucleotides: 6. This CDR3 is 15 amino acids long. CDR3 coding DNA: TGTGCCAGCAGTGAATGGCGGGGGAGAATCTACGAGCAGTACTTC. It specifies CASSEWRGRIYEQYF.

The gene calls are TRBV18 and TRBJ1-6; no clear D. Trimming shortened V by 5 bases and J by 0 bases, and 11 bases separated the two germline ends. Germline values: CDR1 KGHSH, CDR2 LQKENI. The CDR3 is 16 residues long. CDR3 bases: TGTGCCAGCTCAGCCGAACAGAGCTCCTATAATTCACCCCTCCACTTT. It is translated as CASSAEQSSYNSPLHF.

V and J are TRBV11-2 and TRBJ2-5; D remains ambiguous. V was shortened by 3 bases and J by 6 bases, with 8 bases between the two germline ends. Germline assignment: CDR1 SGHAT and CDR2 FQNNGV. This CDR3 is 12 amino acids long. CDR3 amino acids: CASSLEGKTQYF. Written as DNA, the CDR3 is TGTGCCAGCAGCTTGGAAGGAAAGACCCAGTACTTC.

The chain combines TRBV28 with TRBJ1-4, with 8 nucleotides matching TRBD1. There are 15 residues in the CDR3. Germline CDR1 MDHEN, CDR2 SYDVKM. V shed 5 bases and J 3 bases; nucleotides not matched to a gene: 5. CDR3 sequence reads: CASSPGQASNEKLFF. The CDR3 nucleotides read TGTGCCAGCAGTCCGGGACAGGCCTCTAATGAAAAACTGTTTTTT.

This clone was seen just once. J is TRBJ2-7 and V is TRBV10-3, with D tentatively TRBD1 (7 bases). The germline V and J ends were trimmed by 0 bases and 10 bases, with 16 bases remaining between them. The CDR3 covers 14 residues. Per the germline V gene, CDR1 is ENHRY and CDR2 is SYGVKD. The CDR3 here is CAISESLQGGSQYF. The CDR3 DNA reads TGTGCCATCAGTGAGTCCTTGCAGGGGGGAAGTCAGTACTTC.

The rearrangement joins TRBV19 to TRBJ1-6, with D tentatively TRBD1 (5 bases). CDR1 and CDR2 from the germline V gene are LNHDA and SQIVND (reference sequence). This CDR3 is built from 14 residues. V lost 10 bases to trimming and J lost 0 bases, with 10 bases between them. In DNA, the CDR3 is TGTGCCACAGACAGAGGCTCCTATAATTCACCCCTCCACTTT. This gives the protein CATDRGSYNSPLHF.

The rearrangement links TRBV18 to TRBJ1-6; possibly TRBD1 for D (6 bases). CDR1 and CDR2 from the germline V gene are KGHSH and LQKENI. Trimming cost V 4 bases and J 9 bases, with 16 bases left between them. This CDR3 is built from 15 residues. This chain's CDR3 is CASSQDSSDGSPLHF. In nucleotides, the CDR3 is TGTGCCAGCTCACAGGACAGTTCTGATGGTTCACCCCTCCACTTT.

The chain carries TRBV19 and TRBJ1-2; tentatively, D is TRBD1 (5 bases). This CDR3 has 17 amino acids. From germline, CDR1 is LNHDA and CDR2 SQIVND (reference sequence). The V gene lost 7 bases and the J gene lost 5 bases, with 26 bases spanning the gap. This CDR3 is CASTIEGAGASAYGYTF. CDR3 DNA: TGTGCCAGTACCATAGAAGGGGCAGGCGCCTCGGCATATGGCTACACCTTC.

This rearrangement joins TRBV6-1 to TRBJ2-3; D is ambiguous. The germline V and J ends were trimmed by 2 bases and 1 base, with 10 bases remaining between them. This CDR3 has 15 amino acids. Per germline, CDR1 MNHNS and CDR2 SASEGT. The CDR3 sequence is CASSESPWGTDTQYF. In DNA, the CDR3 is TGTGCCAGCAGTGAATCCCCCTGGGGCACAGATACGCAGTATTTT.

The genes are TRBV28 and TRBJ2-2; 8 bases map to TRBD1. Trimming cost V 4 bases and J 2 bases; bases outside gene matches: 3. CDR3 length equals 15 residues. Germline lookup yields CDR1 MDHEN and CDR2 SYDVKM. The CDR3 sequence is CASSSGQDNTGELFF. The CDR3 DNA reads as TGTGCCAGCAGTTCGGGACAGGATAACACCGGGGAGCTGTTTTTT.

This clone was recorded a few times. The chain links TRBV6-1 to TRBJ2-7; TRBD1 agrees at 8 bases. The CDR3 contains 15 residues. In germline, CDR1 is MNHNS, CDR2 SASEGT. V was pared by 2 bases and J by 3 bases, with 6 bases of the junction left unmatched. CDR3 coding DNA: TGTGCCAGCAGTGAAAGTCGACAGGGGTTCTACGAGCAGTACTTC. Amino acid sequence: CASSESRQGFYEQYF.

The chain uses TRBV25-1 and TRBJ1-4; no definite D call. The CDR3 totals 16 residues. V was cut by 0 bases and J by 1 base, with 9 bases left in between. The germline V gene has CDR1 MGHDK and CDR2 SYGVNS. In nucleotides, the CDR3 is TGTGCCAGCAGTGAATACCTCGGGGTAACTAATGAAAAACTGTTTTTT. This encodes CASSEYLGVTNEKLFF.